This T cell receptor (beta chain) comes out of a study of T cells after yellow fever vaccination. Study in general: The fractions with low cell numbers were processed using SMART-Seq v4 Ultra Low Input.

J lost 0 bases, V lost 3 bases, and 7 bases had no gene match. This CDR3 comprises 15 residues. Germline-derived CDR1 and CDR2 are DFQATT and SNEGSKA (reference sequence). This clonotype was seen many times. TCRdb processed the 5' RACE reads anew with MiXCR; each CDR3 protein has one entry. The sample lists under 300,000 distinct CDR3 sequences, 6.9% occurring once. The starting material was CD4+ T cells sorted from PBMCs, obtained 15 days after the yellow fever booster vaccination. The source is a man in his thirties or forties who received the YFV17D yellow fever vaccine. The rearrangement links TRBV20-1 to TRBJ1-1; 7 positions match TRBD1. CDR3 coding DNA: TGCAGTGCTAGGTATACGGGACAGATGAACACTGAAGCTTTCTTT. Its protein product is CSARYTGQMNTEAFF.